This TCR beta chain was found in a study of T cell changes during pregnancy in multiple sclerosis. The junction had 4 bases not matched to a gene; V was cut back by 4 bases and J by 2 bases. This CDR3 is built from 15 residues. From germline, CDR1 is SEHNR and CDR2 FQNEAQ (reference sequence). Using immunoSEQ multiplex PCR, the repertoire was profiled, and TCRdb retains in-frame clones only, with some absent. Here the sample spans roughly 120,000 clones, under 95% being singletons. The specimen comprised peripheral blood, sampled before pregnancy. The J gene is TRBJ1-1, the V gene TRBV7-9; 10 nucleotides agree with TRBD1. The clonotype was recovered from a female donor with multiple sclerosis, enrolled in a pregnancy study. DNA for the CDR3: TGTGCCAGCAGCTCGGGACAGGGGCTTAACACTGAAGCTTTCTTT. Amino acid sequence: CASSSGQGLNTEAFF.